This T cell receptor (beta chain) was captured in a study of blood T cell repertoires in COVID-19. In the study overall: Samples representing acute and convalescent COVID-19 were sourced from the United States, Italy and Spain. Sources were T cells, B-cell-depleted T cells, or PBMCs; the material itself was cDNA or gDNA.

Germline CDR1 MNHEY, CDR2 SMNVEV (reference sequence). The CDR3 consists of 14 residues. Losses at the gene ends were 6 bases for V and 4 bases for J; bases not matched to a gene: 4. This clone was seen a single time. Sequencing used immunoSEQ multiplex PCR; TCRdb keeps in-frame clones, though not all of them. This sample carries some 97,000 clones, over 75% of them seen once, and the ten largest clones take approximately 7%. The sequence was collected from a man between 25 and 39 years old in a cohort sampled during active COVID-19. The chain links TRBV27 to TRBJ2-2, with 8 bases matching TRBD1. Sequences were obtained from peripheral blood. Written as DNA, the CDR3 is TGTGCCAGCAGACTGGACAGGGTCACCGGGGAGCTGTTTTTT. Residues: CASRLDRVTGELFF.